This TCR beta chain was identified during a study of memory CD4+ T cells and cytomegalovirus serostatus. About the research overall: Healthy Belgian adult donors included roughly ten CMV-positive and some 23 CMV-negative people.

Single viable CD3+CD4+CD8-CD45RO+ cells were sorted as the memory CD4+ T cells. Total CD4+ T cells were enriched by CD4 positive selection. Method: immunoSEQ multiplex PCR; TCRdb's copy keeps in-frame clones and lacks some. Of some 56,000 clones listed, roughly 87% are singletons. The TCR originated in an adult in good health and CMV-seronegative. The sample taken for sequencing was memory CD4+ T cells from blood.

CDR3 residues: CSVSLRVTDTQYF. CDR3 coding DNA: TGCAGCGTTTCCTTGAGGGTCACAGATACGCAGTATTTT. This sequence joins TRBV29-1 and TRBJ2-3; D may be TRBD2 (5 bases). The CDR3 is 13 residues long. Deletions cut 5 bases from V and 2 bases from J, with 11 bases between. The germline CDR1 and CDR2 sequences are SQVTM and ANQGSEA.